This passage covers 22 T cell receptor beta chains from one sample sequenced in a study of shared clonotypes between healthy human individuals. Libraries were prepared by immunoSEQ multiplex PCR; TCRdb keeps only in-frame clonotypes and omits some of them. The data contain 780,000 or so clones, approximately 72% of them singletons. Sequenced input: memory CD4+ T cells sorted from blood. Regarding subset: CD45RA-negative fraction. These receptors were obtained from a woman aged 30 to 39 in good health.

The table lists this clone with a few counts. The rearrangement links TRBV19 to TRBJ2-7, with 11 bases lining up with TRBD2. The ends lost 5 bases at V and 2 bases at J; junction bases unmatched: 5. The CDR3 runs 15 residues. The germline V gene encodes CDR1 LNHDA and CDR2 SQIVND (reference sequence). The chain's CDR3 is CASSPRGLAAYEQYF. As DNA, the CDR3 is TGTGCCAGTAGTCCCCGGGGACTAGCGGCCTACGAGCAGTACTTC.

The CDR3 region is CASSPGSYGYTF. The DNA of the CDR3 is TGTGCCAGCAGCCCGGGTAGCTATGGCTACACCTTC. The chain has TRBV5-6 and TRBJ1-2; D unclear. The CDR3 totals 12 residues. CDR1 and CDR2 (germline): SGHDT, YYEEEE. Trimming removed 4 bases at V and 4 bases at J, with 8 bases between.

The rearrangement joins TRBV27 to TRBJ2-1; D might be TRBD2 (6 bases). Germline loops: CDR1 MNHEY, CDR2 SMNVEV (reference sequence). The CDR3 spans 14 residues. V was trimmed by 0 bases and J by 9 bases, leaving 12 bases between them. Here the CDR3 DNA reads TGTGCCAGCAGTTTATCGACCCGGGAGACTGAGCAGTTCTTC. It yields the protein CASSLSTRETEQFF.

This chain links TRBV6-5 with TRBJ2-1; 9 bases align to TRBD2. V lost 1 base and J lost 16; bases outside the gene matches: 8. CDR3 length: 13 amino acids. Germline lookup yields CDR1 MNHEY and CDR2 SVGAGI. CDR3: CASSYYPSGILFF. The CDR3 DNA reads TGTGCCAGCAGTTACTATCCTAGCGGGATATTATTCTTC.

The V gene is TRBV6-6, the J gene TRBJ1-2, with 8 bases fitting TRBD1. The CDR3 is 13 amino acids. Germline trimming cut 6 bases from V and 8 bases from J; bases unmatched to any gene: 8. Germline assignment: CDR1 MNHNY and CDR2 SVGAGI (reference sequence). The DNA of the CDR3 is TGTGCCAGCAGCCGCCAGGGGGCGGGGGGCTACACCTTC. This translates into CASSRQGAGGYTF.

This chain joins TRBV5-1 and TRBJ1-1; 9 bases align to TRBD1. With 2 bases clipped from V and 3 bases from J, the junction kept 11 bases outside the gene matches. The CDR3 is 17 residues long. The V gene's germline CDR1 is SGHRS and CDR2 YFSETQ. The CDR3 coding sequence is TGCGCCAGCAGCTTTGTGGTGGGACAGGGTGCGGACACTGAAGCTTTCTTT. Encoded protein: CASSFVVGQGADTEAFF.

This chain connects TRBV5-1 to TRBJ2-7; D gene ambiguous. Germline CDR1 is SGHRS and CDR2 is YFSETQ. V was cut by 5 bases and J by 4 bases, with 16 bases left in between. The CDR3 sequence is 14 residues long. The DNA for the CDR3 is TGCGCCAGCAGGGCCGGGCCTACTTCTTACGAGCAGTACTTC. Amino acid sequence: CASRAGPTSYEQYF. Full variable domain (remainder filled in from reference TRBV5-1 and TRBJ2-7): KAGVTQTPRYLIKTRGQQVTLSCSPISGHRSVSWYQQTPGQGLQFLFEYFSETQRNKGNFPGRFSGRQFSNSRSEMNVSTLELGDSALYLCASRAGPTSYEQYFGPGTRLTVT.

The gene calls are TRBV15 and TRBJ1-1; D is ambiguous. There are 15 residues in the CDR3. Trimming left V 6 bases short and J 2 bases short, with 16 bases between. The germline gives CDR1 LNHNV, CDR2 YYDKDF (reference sequence). The CDR3 spells CATRIDFESNTEAFF. Here the CDR3 DNA reads TGTGCCACCAGGATCGATTTTGAGAGCAACACTGAAGCTTTCTTT.

The chain links TRBV5-5 to TRBJ2-5; TRBD2 agrees at 8 bases. V shed 0 bases, J shed 7 bases, and the junction held 2 bases outside the gene matches. The CDR3 is made up of 13 amino acids. Per germline, CDR1 SGHKS and CDR2 YYEKEE (reference sequence). This CDR3 is CASSLGTSWTQYF. The CDR3 nucleotides are TGTGCCAGCAGCTTGGGGACTAGCTGGACCCAGTACTTC.

In the case of this clone: The same CDR3 is also encoded by other DNA sequences in this sample. The chain links TRBV7-7 to TRBJ2-5; D gene uncertain. Germline CDR1 SSHAT, CDR2 FNYEAQ (reference sequence). Trimming removed 1 base at V and 2 bases at J, with 8 bases between. The CDR3 contains 14 residues. CDR3 region: CASSLVVGQETQYF. As DNA, the CDR3 is TGTGCCAGCAGCTTAGTTGTAGGGCAAGAGACCCAGTACTTC.

For this clone: At one boundary the junction diverges from the germline segment, which might be a read error. V gene TRBV5-4 combines with J gene TRBJ2-5, with D perhaps TRBD2 (5 bases). CDR3 length equals 13 residues. From germline, CDR1 is SGHNT and CDR2 YYREEE (reference sequence). As DNA, the CDR3 is TGTGCCAGCAGTTTGGATCGGGGAGAGACCCAGTACTTC. Translation: CASSLDRGETQYF.

The genes are TRBV6-5 and TRBJ1-5, with 9 bases lining up with TRBD1. Trimming at V came to 6 bases and at J to 11 bases, leaving 11 bases not matched to a gene. The CDR3 spans 14 residues. The germline V gene has CDR1 MNHEY and CDR2 SVGAGI. Here the CDR3 reads CASSPQGALASQHF. CDR3 nucleotide sequence: TGTGCCAGCAGCCCACAGGGGGCCCTAGCGTCCCAGCATTTT.

This clone came up many times. This chain links TRBV7-2 with TRBJ1-1; D gene uncertain. This CDR3 has 14 residues. Between the trimmed V and J ends, which lost 5 bases and 0 bases, there was a span of 10 bases. Per the germline V gene, CDR1 is SGHTA and CDR2 is FQGNSA. The CDR3 loop reads CASSQTQMNTEAFF. The CDR3 DNA sequence: TGTGCCAGCAGCCAAACACAGATGAACACTGAAGCTTTCTTT.

The rearrangement links TRBV30 to TRBJ1-1; D is possibly TRBD1 (6 bases). Germline lookup yields CDR1 GTSNPN and CDR2 SVGIG (reference sequence). V was trimmed by 2 bases and J by 7 bases, leaving 14 bases between them. The CDR3 sequence is 13 residues long. The CDR3 spells CAWSFLRQVEAFF. DNA for the CDR3: TGTGCCTGGAGTTTTCTTAGACAGGTTGAAGCTTTCTTT.

This clone was counted only a few times. The V gene is TRBV5-4, the J gene TRBJ2-1; maybe TRBD1 (5 bases). The germline CDR1 and CDR2 sequences are SGHNT and YYREEE (reference sequence). This CDR3 comprises 14 residues. CDR3: CATELGQKNNEQFF. CDR3 coding DNA: TGTGCGACAGAATTGGGGCAGAAGAACAATGAGCAGTTCTTC. Full variable domain (remainder filled in from reference TRBV5-4 and TRBJ2-1): ETGVTQSPTHLIKTRGQQVTLRCSSQSGHNTVSWYQQALGQGPQFIFQYYREEENGRGNFPPRFSGLQFPNYSSELNVNALELDDSALYLCATELGQKNNEQFFGPGTRLTVL.

V gene TRBV2 combines with J gene TRBJ2-6; TRBD1 agrees at 7 bases. The CDR3 sequence is 17 residues long. Germline V gene sequence: CDR1 SNHLY, CDR2 FYNNEI. With 5 bases clipped from V and 0 bases from J, the junction kept 7 bases outside the gene matches. CDR3 DNA sequence: TGTGCCAGCAGTATGACAGGGCCCAGCTCTGGGGCCAACGTCCTGACTTTC. Its protein product is CASSMTGPSSGANVLTF.

This clone was counted once. CDR3 residues: CASSRDSARTNEQFF. The CDR3 DNA is TGTGCCAGCAGTCGGGACTCCGCGCGAACCAATGAGCAGTTCTTC. V and J are TRBV7-9 and TRBJ2-1, with D possibly TRBD2 on 6 matching bases. V was clipped by 6 bases and J by 6 bases, with 18 bases between them. Germline CDR1 reads SEHNR; CDR2 reads FQNEAQ (reference sequence). This CDR3 comprises 15 residues.

The genes are TRBV4-2 and TRBJ2-3; 11 bases fit TRBD2. Germline CDR1 and CDR2: LGHNA and YNFKEQ. Germline trimming cut 4 bases from V and 5 bases from J; bases unmatched to any gene: 5. The CDR3 length is 15 residues. CDR3 region: CASSPTSGSGDTQYF. In DNA, the CDR3 is TGTGCCAGCAGCCCCACTAGCGGGAGTGGAGATACGCAGTATTTT.

The chain links TRBV28 to TRBJ2-7; 7 bases line up with TRBD2. Trimming removed 2 bases from V and 4 bases from J; junction bases left unmatched: 11. The length of the CDR3 is 16 residues. The germline CDR1 and CDR2 sequences are MDHEN and SYDVKM. The CDR3: CASSLRGYSGNYEQYF. DNA for the CDR3: TGTGCCAGCAGTTTACGAGGCTACAGCGGGAATTACGAGCAGTACTTC.

This chain uses TRBV19 with TRBJ2-2; no definite D call. The germline gives CDR1 LNHDA, CDR2 SQIVND (reference sequence). Between the trimmed V and J ends, which lost 3 bases and 5 bases, there was a span of 7 bases. The CDR3 is 13 amino acids. As DNA, the CDR3 is TGTGCCAGTAGTATTTTGGGAACCGGGGAGCTGTTTTTT. Its protein is CASSILGTGELFF.

A single count supports this clone. This chain connects TRBV11-3 to TRBJ2-7, with 8 bases aligning to TRBD2. The J segment lost 2 bases and the V segment lost 9 bases, leaving 12 bases of the junction unmatched. Germline assignment: CDR1 SGHNT and CDR2 YENEEA. The CDR3 totals 15 residues. CDR3: CASAGATSVTYEQYF. CDR3 bases: TGTGCCAGTGCCGGGGCGACTAGCGTGACCTACGAGCAGTACTTC.

The gene calls are TRBV15 and TRBJ2-5; TRBD1 might be the D (5 bases). This CDR3 has 18 amino acids. CDR1 is LNHNV and CDR2 is YYDKDF in the germline V gene (reference sequence). Trimming cost V 2 bases and J 4 bases, with 23 bases left between them. CDR3 residues: CATSRLNPDQGFSETQYF. CDR3 nucleotide sequence: TGTGCCACCAGCAGATTAAATCCCGACCAGGGATTCTCAGAGACCCAGTACTTC.